The T cell receptor (beta chain) described here comes from a study of memory CD4+ T cells and cytomegalovirus serostatus. For this clone: Its antigen is still unknown.

Whole-study results and caveats: Suggested: most of the CMV-linked TCR signature lies in CD4+ memory cells.

Generated by immunoSEQ multiplex PCR, the TCRdb table keeps only in-frame clones and is missing some. The profile shows 55,000 or so clones, over 60% of them singletons. The sort gate was single viable CD3+CD4+CD8-CD45RO+ cells for memory CD4+ T cells. The sequence was collected from an adult in good health and CMV-seropositive. Input material: memory CD4+ T cells from blood.

This CDR3 reads CASSLSARGFAEQYF. The CDR3, as DNA: TGTGCCAGCAGTTTATCAGCGAGGGGGTTCGCCGAGCAGTACTTC. The chain has TRBV28 and TRBJ2-7, with D possibly TRBD1 on 6 matching bases. The V end was cut by 1 base, the J end by 6 bases, with 16 bases between. Per germline, CDR1 MDHEN and CDR2 SYDVKM. CDR3 length: 15 amino acids.